The source of this T cell receptor beta chain is a study of radiotherapy plus CTLA-4 blockade in lung cancer (dated by TCRdb to the late 2010s). With respect to the entire study: Among the enrolled patients, 18% had an objective response, and roughly 30% reached disease control.

Cut back by 5 bases and 0 bases, the V and J ends lie 19 bases apart. Inclusive of the bounding cysteine and phenylalanine, the CDR3 is 18 residues long. Only the CDR3 DNA stays, 54 bases, in frame from base 1. Based on the germline V gene, the CDR1 and CDR2 sequences are MDHEN and SYDVKM. Study-level results and caveats: The strongest predictors of response were reported to be early dynamic shifts in blood T cell clones along with a rise in serum interferon-beta following radiation. After treatment with radiotherapy and ipilimumab, TCR clones that originated in tumors expanded in peripheral blood.

Focal radiation therapy combined with CTLA-4 blockade (ipilimumab) was tested in patients with chemo-refractory metastatic non-small-cell lung cancer. The protocol used for the library was the immunoSEQ multiplex PCR assay. TCRdb limited this immuneACCESS table to in-frame rearrangements with V and J called. A share of clones is missing; checked studies link under half to unresolved V genes, and the rest is unexplained. Within this sample are about 49,000 clones, with about 85% of them counted one time only. The ten most abundant clones make up around a quarter of the sample. As regards this clone: Its antigen is still unknown. Per-base qualities were not stored, and no clone one base away is much larger.

Sequences were derived from peripheral blood, sampled from a patient treated with radiotherapy plus ipilimumab. The rearrangement combines TRBV28 with TRBJ2-2; TRBD2 is a weak D gene call, 5 bases matching. The TCR sequence derives from a human donor with non-small cell lung cancer whose response to radiotherapy plus ipilimumab could not be evaluated. Read as DNA, the sequence is TGTGCCAGCAGTGACTTGCCCGAGGGAAAGACGAACACCGGGGAGCTGTTTTTT. Its amino acids are CASSDLPEGKTNTGELFF.